This T cell receptor beta chain was sequenced in a study of cytomegalovirus exposure and HLA in healthy donors. Looking at the study overall: A previous analysis identified 100 million to 120 million unique TCR beta sequences derived from some 170 million T cells. Study-wide findings and caveats: For presence/absence analyses, sequencing depth was assumed to be roughly uniform across donors. Specific recognition of CMV antigens was confirmed in vitro for a few chains (all CMV-associated).

Researchers ran the PCR with 60 Vbeta and 13 Jbeta primers. Original data processing: Roughly 9.9 million shared chains were among the 65 million to 85 million unique TCR beta chains that a later analysis counted. Method: immunoSEQ multiplex PCR; TCRdb's copy keeps in-frame clones and lacks some. V, J and clone size reflect that table, while D and trimming were determined from the DNA. The sample includes around 130,000 clones, roughly three quarters of them seen just once. This CDR3 has 13 residues. V was pared by 9 bases and J by 5 bases, with 13 bases between. Germline V gene lookup returns CDR1 WSHSY and CDR2 SAAADI. In regard to this clone: What it binds is unknown.

This clonotype originated in a woman aged 60-75 years in good health and CMV-seronegative. The source material was PBMCs. This chain joins TRBV10-2 and TRBJ2-2; TRBD2 might be the D (7 bases). Written as DNA, the CDR3 is TGCGCCAGTCGGGGGGCGGGGACCGGGGAGCTGTTTTTT. It specifies CASRGAGTGELFF.